These T cell receptor beta chains were read from a single sample in a study of T cell changes during pregnancy in multiple sclerosis. Only in-frame clones appear in the TCRdb table, and some are missing; sequencing was by immunoSEQ multiplex PCR. The sample holds approximately 68,000 clones, just over 90% seen once. The specimen was peripheral blood, collected in the second trimester of pregnancy. Receptor source: a female donor with multiple sclerosis, enrolled in a pregnancy study. CDR3s include the opening cysteine and the closing phenylalanine or tryptophan. A D gene is named only where the DNA matches it firmly. The size of a clone is reported for some rows only, either as once, few or many, or as a class for expanded clones.

cdr3_length: 14; d_call: TRBD1; j_call: TRBJ1-5; clone_size: -; v_call: TRBV2; cdr3_nt: TGTGCCAGCAGTGTGGGACAGGGCCATCAGCCCCAGCATTTT; cdr3_aa: CASSVGQGHQPQHF
cdr3_length: 14; d_call: TRBD2; j_call: TRBJ2-3; clone_size: -; v_call: TRBV6-1; cdr3_nt: TGTGCCAGCAGTGTTGGCGGGGGGACAGATACGCAGTATTTT; cdr3_aa: CASSVGGGTDTQYF
cdr3_length: 14; d_call: -; j_call: TRBJ1-4; clone_size: -; v_call: TRBV19; cdr3_nt: TGTGCCAGTAGTATAGCGGCGACAGATGAAAAACTGTTTTTT; cdr3_aa: CASSIAATDEKLFF
cdr3_length: 11; d_call: -; j_call: TRBJ2-1; clone_size: -; v_call: TRBV6-5; cdr3_nt: TGTGCCAGCGGACTAATGGGTGAGCAGTTCTTC; cdr3_aa: CASGLMGEQFF
cdr3_length: 16; d_call: -; j_call: TRBJ1-2; clone_size: -; v_call: TRBV7-9; cdr3_nt: TGTGCCAGCAGGCCTTCACACAGGGAGGGAATCTATGGCTACACCTTC; cdr3_aa: CASRPSHREGIYGYTF
cdr3_length: 16; d_call: TRBD2; j_call: TRBJ2-7; clone_size: -; v_call: TRBV10-3; cdr3_nt: TGTGCCATCAGTGAGACCCGTAGCGGGGGGGCCCACGAGCAGTACTTC; cdr3_aa: CAISETRSGGAHEQYF
cdr3_length: 14; d_call: -; j_call: TRBJ1-2; clone_size: -; v_call: TRBV10-2; cdr3_nt: TGCGCCAGCGGAGAGCAGGGGATGTTCTATGGCTACACCTTC; cdr3_aa: CASGEQGMFYGYTF
cdr3_length: 17; d_call: -; j_call: TRBJ1-1; clone_size: -; v_call: TRBV19; cdr3_nt: TGTGCCAGTAGTAGGTCTTATGGACAGTCCATGAACACTGAAGCTTTCTTT; cdr3_aa: CASSRSYGQSMNTEAFF
cdr3_length: 14; d_call: -; j_call: TRBJ2-5; clone_size: -; v_call: TRBV29-1; cdr3_nt: TGCAGCGCCATCTCAGACTCAGGCGGGGAGACCCAGTACTTC; cdr3_aa: CSAISDSGGETQYF
cdr3_length: 14; d_call: -; j_call: TRBJ1-2; clone_size: -; v_call: TRBV2; cdr3_nt: TGTGCCAGCAGTTCCCGGGACACTCTCTATGGCTACACCTTC; cdr3_aa: CASSSRDTLYGYTF
cdr3_length: 14; d_call: TRBD1; j_call: TRBJ1-5; clone_size: -; v_call: TRBV19; cdr3_nt: TGTGCCAGCGAGAGACAGGGAGGCACTCAGCCCCAGCATTTT; cdr3_aa: CASERQGGTQPQHF
cdr3_length: 14; d_call: -; j_call: TRBJ1-2; clone_size: few; v_call: TRBV7-9; cdr3_nt: TGTGCCAGCAGCTTATCCACAGGGTACTATGGCTACACCTTC; cdr3_aa: CASSLSTGYYGYTF
cdr3_length: 16; d_call: -; j_call: TRBJ2-3; clone_size: -; v_call: TRBV5-1; cdr3_nt: TGCGCCAGCAGCTTGGAGGGGCGGGGAAGCACAGATACGCAGTATTTT; cdr3_aa: CASSLEGRGSTDTQYF
cdr3_length: 14; d_call: -; j_call: TRBJ2-1; clone_size: -; v_call: TRBV25-1; cdr3_nt: TGTGCCAGCAGGGACAGAAACTCCTACAATGAGCAGTTCTTC; cdr3_aa: CASRDRNSYNEQFF
cdr3_length: 15; d_call: -; j_call: TRBJ1-4; clone_size: once; v_call: TRBV19; cdr3_nt: TGTGCCAGTAGTATTGACCGGGATGGACGGGGAAAACTGTTTTTT; cdr3_aa: CASSIDRDGRGKLFF
cdr3_length: 14; d_call: TRBD1; j_call: TRBJ1-1; clone_size: -; v_call: TRBV6-1; cdr3_nt: TGTGCCAGCAGCAAAACAGACAGGGCCACTGAAGCTTTCTTT; cdr3_aa: CASSKTDRATEAFF
cdr3_length: 13; d_call: -; j_call: TRBJ1-2; clone_size: -; v_call: TRBV19; cdr3_nt: TGTGCCAGTAGTATGGGGCAGAACTATGGCTACACCTTC; cdr3_aa: CASSMGQNYGYTF
cdr3_length: 16; d_call: TRBD1; j_call: TRBJ1-5; clone_size: -; v_call: TRBV6-5; cdr3_nt: TGTGCCAGCAGTTACTCGAGGACAGGGTCAAGTCAGCCCCAGCATTTT; cdr3_aa: CASSYSRTGSSQPQHF
cdr3_length: 15; d_call: -; j_call: TRBJ2-6; clone_size: -; v_call: TRBV29-1; cdr3_nt: TGCAGCGCCCGGACAGCCAGATCCGGGGCCAACGTCCTGACTTTC; cdr3_aa: CSARTARSGANVLTF
cdr3_length: 10; d_call: -; j_call: TRBJ2-5; clone_size: -; v_call: TRBV30; cdr3_nt: TGTGCCTGGTCAGAAGAGACCCAGTACTTC; cdr3_aa: CAWSEETQYF
cdr3_length: 14; d_call: -; j_call: TRBJ1-6; clone_size: -; v_call: TRBV6-6; cdr3_nt: TGTGCCAGCAGTCGGACAGTCAACAATTCACCCCTCCACTTT; cdr3_aa: CASSRTVNNSPLHF
cdr3_length: 20; d_call: TRBD1; j_call: TRBJ2-6; clone_size: -; v_call: TRBV5-4; cdr3_nt: TGTGCCAGCAGCTTGTGGACAGGGGGCGGGTCAGGCTCTGGGGCCAACGTCCTGACTTTC; cdr3_aa: CASSLWTGGGSGSGANVLTF
cdr3_length: 15; d_call: TRBD1; j_call: TRBJ2-5; clone_size: once; v_call: TRBV5-1; cdr3_nt: TGCGCCAGCAGCTTCGCGGGGACAGGAGAAGAGACCCAGTACTTC; cdr3_aa: CASSFAGTGEETQYF
cdr3_length: 18; d_call: -; j_call: TRBJ2-3; clone_size: -; v_call: TRBV11-3; cdr3_nt: TGTGCCAGCAGCTTAGGCCGGGACTCCCTCTTTGGCACAGATACGCAGTATTTT; cdr3_aa: CASSLGRDSLFGTDTQYF
cdr3_length: 16; d_call: -; j_call: TRBJ2-7; clone_size: -; v_call: TRBV7-3; cdr3_nt: TGTGCCAGCAGCTCCGGCCTACCCGGGAGCTCCTACGAGCAGTACTTC; cdr3_aa: CASSSGLPGSSYEQYF
cdr3_length: 15; d_call: TRBD1; j_call: TRBJ1-4; clone_size: -; v_call: TRBV7-9; cdr3_nt: TGTGCCAGCAGCTTCTCGAGTACAGGGGCCGAAAAACTGTTTTTT; cdr3_aa: CASSFSSTGAEKLFF
cdr3_length: 13; d_call: TRBD1; j_call: TRBJ2-7; clone_size: once; v_call: TRBV7-6; cdr3_nt: TGTGCCAGCAGCTTAGGGGACAGCTACGAGCAGTACTTC; cdr3_aa: CASSLGDSYEQYF
cdr3_length: 15; d_call: TRBD2; j_call: TRBJ2-3; clone_size: -; v_call: TRBV9; cdr3_nt: TGTGCCAGCAGCGTAGTCGGGGGGGGCACAGATACGCAGTATTTT; cdr3_aa: CASSVVGGGTDTQYF
cdr3_length: 16; d_call: TRBD2; j_call: TRBJ2-1; clone_size: -; v_call: TRBV13; cdr3_nt: TGTGCCAGCTCCCCAACCATCCCTAGCGGGAGTAATGAGCAGTTCTTC; cdr3_aa: CASSPTIPSGSNEQFF
cdr3_length: 16; d_call: TRBD2; j_call: TRBJ2-1; clone_size: once; v_call: TRBV10-3; cdr3_nt: TGTGCCATCAGTGAGTCTCGGCTAGCGGGAGGGAGTGAGCAGTTCTTC; cdr3_aa: CAISESRLAGGSEQFF
cdr3_length: 14; d_call: TRBD2; j_call: TRBJ2-1; clone_size: -; v_call: TRBV19; cdr3_nt: TGTGCCAGTAGTATGCGGGGGGCTTACAATGAGCAGTTCTTC; cdr3_aa: CASSMRGAYNEQFF
cdr3_length: 19; d_call: -; j_call: TRBJ2-7; clone_size: few; v_call: TRBV5-1; cdr3_nt: TGCGCCAGCAGCTTGGAACCGTTCTTACAAGCGGACAGCTCCTACGAGCAGTACTTC; cdr3_aa: CASSLEPFLQADSSYEQYF
cdr3_length: 15; d_call: -; j_call: TRBJ2-3; clone_size: few; v_call: TRBV30; cdr3_nt: TGTGCCTGGAGTGCCACGGAGAGAGGGACAGATACGCAGTATTTT; cdr3_aa: CAWSATERGTDTQYF
cdr3_length: 17; d_call: TRBD2; j_call: TRBJ2-2; clone_size: -; v_call: TRBV5-1; cdr3_nt: TGCGCCAGCCGACGGAAGAAGGGACTAGGGGTAGCCGGGGAGCTGTTTTTT; cdr3_aa: CASRRKKGLGVAGELFF
cdr3_length: 15; d_call: TRBD1; j_call: TRBJ2-2; clone_size: -; v_call: TRBV12-5; cdr3_nt: TGTGCTAGTGGACTCGGACAGGGGAACACCGGGGAGCTGTTTTTT; cdr3_aa: CASGLGQGNTGELFF
cdr3_length: 18; d_call: -; j_call: TRBJ2-3; clone_size: -; v_call: TRBV4-3; cdr3_nt: TGCGCCAGCAGCCAAGATTACCCCGGCGGGGGAGGGGGAGATACGCAGTATTTT; cdr3_aa: CASSQDYPGGGGGDTQYF
cdr3_length: 16; d_call: -; j_call: TRBJ2-7; clone_size: -; v_call: TRBV5-1; cdr3_nt: TGCGCCAGCAGCCCTGGTTCAGCGGGCCCCCCCAGCGAGCAGTACTTC; cdr3_aa: CASSPGSAGPPSEQYF
cdr3_length: 11; d_call: -; j_call: TRBJ2-7; clone_size: -; v_call: TRBV29-1; cdr3_nt: TGCAGCGTGGGAGGGACAGGTGGTAGGTACTTC; cdr3_aa: CSVGGTGGRYF
cdr3_length: 17; d_call: TRBD2; j_call: TRBJ2-2; clone_size: -; v_call: TRBV9; cdr3_nt: TGTGCCAGCAGCGTAACTAGCGGGGGGTCGGGGACCGGGGAGCTGTTTTTT; cdr3_aa: CASSVTSGGSGTGELFF
cdr3_length: 13; d_call: -; j_call: TRBJ1-1; clone_size: few; v_call: TRBV29-1; cdr3_nt: TGCAGCGTCCAATCCACAGGGAACACTGAAGCTTTCTTT; cdr3_aa: CSVQSTGNTEAFF
cdr3_length: 14; d_call: TRBD1; j_call: TRBJ1-1; clone_size: -; v_call: TRBV27; cdr3_nt: TGTGCCAGCAGTTTATGGGGACAGGGCACTGAAGCTTTCTTT; cdr3_aa: CASSLWGQGTEAFF
cdr3_length: 16; d_call: -; j_call: TRBJ2-2; clone_size: -; v_call: TRBV21-1; cdr3_nt: TGTGCCAGCAGCAACGCCCTAGCGGAGAACACCGGGGAGCTGTTTTTT; cdr3_aa: CASSNALAENTGELFF
cdr3_length: 15; d_call: TRBD2; j_call: TRBJ2-7; clone_size: -; v_call: TRBV5-5; cdr3_nt: TGTGCCAGCAGCCAACCTAGCGGGAGTTTCTACGAGCAGTACTTC; cdr3_aa: CASSQPSGSFYEQYF